Below are 31 T cell receptor beta chains sequenced from a single sample in a study of regulatory T cells in long-lasting Graves disease. Time point reported: persistent/refractory GD, antithyroid drugs over 5 years with positive TRAb. Researchers made the TCR library from RNA that was extracted from PBMCs. iRepertoire HTBI primers and Arm-PCR of CDR3 regions built TCR beta libraries. Using its own MiXCR run on the multiplex PCR reads, TCRdb lists one record per CDR3 protein. This table has roughly 470,000 distinct CDR3 sequences, less than 25% appearing once. Specimen: peripheral blood mononuclear cells (PBMCs), collected when the disease was refractory, from a patient treated with antithyroid drugs. Every receptor here comes from a female donor with Graves disease.

This clonotype has ten or more counts. J is TRBJ1-2 and V is TRBV12-3 or TRBV12-4, with D possibly TRBD1 on 5 matching bases. The V gene lost 5 bases and the J gene lost 1 base, with 14 bases spanning the gap. The CDR3 is 15 amino acids. Here the CDR3 reads CASSHGTEDNYGYTF. CDR3 DNA: TGTGCCAGCAGTCACGGGACTGAAGATAACTATGGCTACACCTTC.

For the CDR3, the DNA is TGCAGTGCTGGGGATACAGATACGCAGTATTTT. As protein: CSAGDTDTQYF. V usage is TRBV20-1 and J usage is TRBJ2-3, with unresolved D. The CDR3 has 11 amino acids. V lost 5 bases to trimming and J lost 3 bases, with 6 bases between them. In germline, CDR1 is DFQATT, CDR2 SNEGSKA (reference sequence).

The chain has TRBV25-1 and TRBJ2-2; 9 positions agree with TRBD1. The trim removed 3 bases at V and 4 bases at J, leaving 6 bases unmatched. The CDR3 covers 16 residues. Germline loops: CDR1 MGHDK, CDR2 SYGVNS. This CDR3 is CASSDRGQGITGELFF. The CDR3 coding sequence is TGTGCCAGCAGTGACCGGGGACAGGGAATCACCGGGGAGCTGTTTTTT.

This clonotype has ten or more counts. V and J are TRBV27 and TRBJ1-2; perhaps TRBD1 as D (5 bases). V gave up 5 bases and J gave up 3 bases, with 13 bases separating them. The CDR3 has 14 residues. CDR1 is MNHEY and CDR2 is SMNVEV in the germline V gene (reference sequence). The CDR3 sequence: CASSPNTGYYGYTF. The CDR3, as DNA: TGTGCCAGCAGTCCCAATACAGGCTACTATGGCTACACCTTC.

V is TRBV27 and J is TRBJ2-1, with TRBD2 matching 7 bases. Germline CDR1 MNHEY, CDR2 SMNVEV (reference sequence). J gave up 6 bases and V 11 bases, and 13 bases lay outside the gene matches. The CDR3 is 14 residues long. The CDR3 loop is CAGTPLTSINEQFF. The CDR3 nucleotides read TGTGCCGGCACCCCCCTGACTAGCATCAATGAGCAGTTCTTC.

This clonotype was observed a handful of times. The CDR3 spells CASSQERARVTGYTF. CDR3 nucleotides: TGTGCCAGCAGCCAAGAACGCGCCAGGGTTACTGGCTACACCTTC. J is TRBJ1-2 and V is TRBV3-1, with D tentatively TRBD1 (5 bases). Trimming took off 0 bases at V and 7 bases at J, with 15 bases between the two ends. The CDR3 contains 15 residues. Germline CDR1 reads LGHDT; CDR2 reads YNNKEL (reference sequence).

This rearrangement joins TRBV5-5 to TRBJ1-4; D is unresolved. This CDR3 has 15 residues. Trimming removed 4 bases from V and 0 bases from J, with 10 bases in between. Germline values: CDR1 SGHKS, CDR2 YYEKEE (reference sequence). CDR3 residues: CASSRGSPTNEKLFF. In nucleotides, the CDR3 is TGTGCCAGCAGCCGGGGAAGTCCAACTAATGAAAAACTGTTTTTT.

This clonotype was seen a single time. The chain is built from TRBV6-1 and TRBJ2-7, with 7 bases matching TRBD1. This CDR3 comprises 18 residues. Germline trimming cut 6 bases from V and 2 bases from J; bases unmatched to any gene: 19. Per germline, CDR1 MNHNS and CDR2 SASEGT. The CDR3 reads CASREPLPRQGYAYEQYF. The CDR3 region has the DNA TGTGCCAGCAGGGAACCTCTCCCCCGACAGGGATATGCCTACGAGCAGTACTTC.

The chain combines TRBV28 with TRBJ2-7; 7 positions agree with TRBD2. CDR3 size: 13 residues. CDR1 is MDHEN and CDR2 is SYDVKM in the germline V gene. V was clipped by 3 bases and J by 2 bases; unmatched bases: 1. Written as DNA, the CDR3 is TGTGCCAGCAGTTTCCTAGCGGCCTACGAGCAGTACTTC. This gives the protein CASSFLAAYEQYF.

The table lists this clonotype with many counts. The rearrangement links TRBV7-9 to TRBJ2-5; the match to TRBD1 covers 8 bases. V dropped 5 bases and J dropped 5; count of bases not matched to a gene: 10. The germline V gene has CDR1 SEHNR and CDR2 FQNEAQ (reference sequence). The CDR3 has 15 amino acids. The CDR3 DNA reads as TGTGCCAGCAGCGATAGCGAAAGGACAGGGGAGACCCAGTACTTC. Amino acid sequence: CASSDSERTGETQYF.

The gene calls are TRBV5-1 and TRBJ2-5, with 11 bases matching TRBD2. The CDR3 loop spans 17 amino acids. The germline V gene encodes CDR1 SGHRS and CDR2 YFSETQ. V shed 0 bases and J 5 bases; nucleotides not matched to a gene: 9. The CDR3 region has the DNA TGCGCCAGCAGCTTGGGACTAGCGGGACTAAGAGAGGAGACCCAGTACTTC. Its translation is CASSLGLAGLREETQYF.

This clonotype was counted at least ten times. The chain joins TRBV7-2 to TRBJ2-2; the D gene is possibly TRBD2 (6 bases). CDR3 length: 16 residues. V lost 3 bases, J lost 2 bases, and 13 bases lay in between. Germline V gives CDR1 SGHTA, CDR2 FQGNSA. The CDR3 is CASSFGGQRNTGELFF. In nucleotides, the CDR3 is TGTGCCAGCAGCTTCGGGGGTCAGAGAAACACCGGGGAGCTGTTTTTT. The whole variable domain, filled in from reference TRBV7-2 and TRBJ2-2, reads GAGVSQSPSNKVTEKGKDVELRCDPISGHTALYWYRQSLGQGLEFLIYFQGNSAPDKSGLPSDRFSAERTGGSVSTLTIQRTQQEDSAVYLCASSFGGQRNTGELFFGEGSRLTVL.

This clonotype was recorded a few times. The chain links TRBV19 to TRBJ1-5; 8 nucleotides agree with TRBD1. Germline values: CDR1 LNHDA, CDR2 SQIVND (reference sequence). Losses at the gene ends were 3 bases for V and 4 bases for J; bases not matched to a gene: 8. The CDR3 has 16 amino acids. CDR3 region: CASSIQDRAYNQPQHF. The CDR3 coding sequence is TGTGCCAGTAGTATTCAGGACAGGGCCTATAATCAGCCCCAGCATTTT.

The CDR3, as DNA: TGCAGTGCTAAACAGGTCGATCAGCCCCAGCATTTT. Translating it yields CSAKQVDQPQHF. The chain has TRBV20-1 and TRBJ1-5, with TRBD1 as a possible D gene (5 bases). CDR1 DFQATT and CDR2 SNEGSKA come from the germline V gene (reference sequence). The CDR3 is 12 residues long. Trimming stripped 4 bases from V and 5 bases from J, with 9 bases between.

The chain couples TRBV5-4 to TRBJ2-2; possibly TRBD1 or TRBD2 for D (6 bases each). The CDR3 spans 16 residues. Trimming stripped 6 bases from V and 3 bases from J, with 18 bases between. Germline-derived CDR1 and CDR2 are SGHNT and YYREEE (reference sequence). The CDR3 reads CASNRMGGGDTGELFF. The CDR3 DNA reads TGTGCCAGCAACCGGATGGGGGGCGGCGACACCGGGGAGCTGTTTTTT.

This clonotype appeared many times. The chain recombines TRBV28 with TRBJ2-5; 8 nucleotides match TRBD2. The CDR3 contains 18 residues. The germline V gene encodes CDR1 MDHEN and CDR2 SYDVKM. After removal of 4 bases from V and 4 bases from J, the junction contained 17 bases not matched to a gene. This chain's CDR3 is CASSYASGLFKGGETQYF. The CDR3, as DNA: TGTGCCAGCAGTTATGCTAGCGGGCTTTTCAAAGGGGGAGAGACCCAGTACTTC. The full variable domain, rest sourced from reference TRBV28 and TRBJ2-5, is DVKVTQSSRYLVKRTGEKVFLECVQDMDHENMFWYRQDPGLGLRLIYFSYDVKMKEKGDIPEGYSVSREKKERFSLILESASTNQTSMYLCASSYASGLFKGGETQYFGPGTRLLVL.

The chain couples TRBV6-5 to TRBJ2-2; 9 bases line up with TRBD1. V shed 1 base and J 6 bases; nucleotides not matched to a gene: 6. The CDR3 totals 16 residues. CDR1 is MNHEY and CDR2 is SVGAGI in the germline V gene. The CDR3 loop is CASSYFQTGGPGELFF. The CDR3 nucleotides read TGTGCCAGCAGTTACTTTCAAACAGGGGGCCCCGGGGAGCTGTTTTTT.

Concerning this clonotype: Being one base from a much bigger clone, this may be a read error. The conserved closing phenylalanine or tryptophan is absent in this CDR3, likely reflecting a read error. The CDR3 bases are TGTGCCAGCAGGGGCGGCGGTCATGGGGGGAACACCGGGGAGCTGTTTCTT. Translating it yields CASRGGGHGGNTGELFL. The V and J genes are TRBV28 and TRBJ2-2, with D perhaps assigned TRBD1 or TRBD2 (5 bases each). The CDR3 consists of 17 residues. CDR1 is MDHEN, CDR2 SYDVKM, per germline. The V end lost 6 bases, the J end lost 1 base, and 18 bases lay between the germline ends.

In this sample, this clonotype turned up a few times. The CDR3: CASSLGTGGSGGYTF. The DNA for the CDR3 is TGCGCCAGCAGCTTAGGGACAGGGGGGAGCGGTGGCTACACCTTC. The chain carries TRBV5-1 and TRBJ1-2; 11 bases map to TRBD1. With V trimmed by 2 bases and J by 7 bases, 7 bases remained unmatched. This CDR3 has 15 amino acids. The V gene's germline CDR1 is SGHRS and CDR2 YFSETQ. Full variable domain (remainder filled in from reference TRBV5-1 and TRBJ1-2): KAGVTQTPRYLIKTRGQQVTLSCSPISGHRSVSWYQQTPGQGLQFLFEYFSETQRNKGNFPGRFSGRQFSNSRSEMNVSTLELGDSALYLCASSLGTGGSGGYTFGSGTRLTVV.

The V gene is TRBV7-2, the J gene TRBJ2-7, with a weak D call TRBD1 (7 bases). In germline, CDR1 is SGHTA, CDR2 FQGNSA. The CDR3 totals 14 residues. V was pared by 5 bases and J by 4 bases, with 15 bases between. As DNA, the CDR3 is TGTGCCAGCAGCCGAGGGGACAGCGGGTACGAGCAGTACTTC. It specifies CASSRGDSGYEQYF. The variable domain in full, completed from reference TRBV7-2 and TRBJ2-7, reads GAGVSQSPSNKVTEKGKDVELRCDPISGHTALYWYRQSLGQGLEFLIYFQGNSAPDKSGLPSDRFSAERTGGSVSTLTIQRTQQEDSAVYLCASSRGDSGYEQYFGPGTRLTVT.

This clonotype was detected ten times or more. This chain uses TRBV5-1 with TRBJ1-1, with unresolved D. This CDR3 comprises 13 residues. V was clipped by 0 bases and J by 8 bases, with 11 bases between them. Per germline, CDR1 SGHRS and CDR2 YFSETQ. The CDR3 bases are TGCGCCAGCAGCTTGGTCGGCTGGTCCGAAGCTTTCTTT. As protein: CASSLVGWSEAFF.

The chain is built from TRBV20-1 and TRBJ2-5; D possibly corresponds to TRBD2 (6 bases). The end of the DNA is better explained by TRBJ2-7, so the J call may be wrong. CDR1 is DFQATT and CDR2 is SNEGSKA in the germline V gene (reference sequence). This CDR3 has 12 residues. CDR3 sequence reads: CSASQTSHEQYF. The CDR3 DNA follows: TGCAGTGCTAGTCAGACTAGTCACGAGCAGTACTTC.

This clonotype was detected a few times. The CDR3 region is CASRARGGQGQPQHF. In nucleotides, the CDR3 is TGTGCCAGCAGAGCCCGAGGGGGGCAGGGTCAGCCCCAGCATTTT. V is TRBV6-1 and J is TRBJ1-5; D possibly corresponds to TRBD1 (6 bases). Trimming removed 6 bases at V and 6 bases at J, with 18 bases between. The CDR3 totals 15 residues. Germline lookup yields CDR1 MNHNS and CDR2 SASEGT.

DNA of the CDR3: TGTGCCTGGAATCGACGGGTTGCCGGGGGTCACGTCCTGACTTTC. It yields the protein CAWNRRVAGGHVLTF. The chain is built from TRBV30 and TRBJ2-6, with D perhaps matching TRBD2 (6 bases). Trimming took 4 bases from V and 11 from J, leaving 21 bases between them. This CDR3 region has 15 residues. Germline V gene sequence: CDR1 GTSNPN, CDR2 SVGIG (reference sequence).

This rearrangement joins TRBV7-9 to TRBJ2-7; possibly TRBD2 for D (6 bases). Trimming took off 4 bases at V and 6 bases at J, with 31 bases between the two ends. CDR1 and CDR2 from the germline V gene are SEHNR and FQNEAQ (reference sequence). There are 19 residues in the CDR3. CDR3 sequence: CASSSPAGGPLVNSPEQYF. The CDR3, as DNA: TGTGCCAGCAGCTCCCCAGCGGGCGGGCCGTTGGTGAATTCCCCCGAGCAGTACTTC.

This clonotype was seen more than once but under ten times. The chain has TRBV7-2 and TRBJ1-1; D is possibly TRBD1 (6 bases). This CDR3 is 17 amino acids long. Trimming left V 5 bases short and J 1 base short, with 20 bases between. Germline CDR1 reads SGHTA; CDR2 reads FQGNSA. The CDR3 loop is CASSPVVEQGQNTEAFF. The CDR3 DNA reads as TGTGCCAGCAGCCCCGTGGTCGAACAGGGCCAGAACACTGAAGCTTTCTTT.

The chain couples TRBV27 to TRBJ2-2; D is ambiguous. CDR3 length equals 12 residues. The V gene lost 7 bases and the J gene lost 3 bases, with 6 bases spanning the gap. Germline lookup yields CDR1 MNHEY and CDR2 SMNVEV (reference sequence). CDR3 loop: CASTSYTGELFF. In DNA form, the CDR3 reads TGTGCCAGCACCTCCTACACCGGGGAGCTGTTTTTT.

With respect to this clonotype: Since a much larger clone is just one base distant, this may be a read error. The V and J genes are TRBV7-2 and TRBJ1-2, with D unclear. This CDR3 contains 11 residues. With 1 base removed from V and 12 bases from J, the gap between germline ends came to 9 bases. Per the germline V gene, CDR1 is SGHTA and CDR2 is FQGNSA. The CDR3 DNA sequence: TGTGCCAGCAGCTTAGATGGAGGCCACACCTTC. Translated: CASSLDGGHTF.

This chain connects TRBV29-1 to TRBJ1-4; TRBD1 aligns across 10 bases. The ends lost 4 bases at V and 5 bases at J; junction bases unmatched: 7. The CDR3 consists of 15 residues. Germline V gene data show CDR1 as SQVTM and CDR2 as ANQGSEA. The DNA for the CDR3 is TGCAGCGTTGGGCCGACAGGGGGCACGAATGAAAAACTGTTTTTT. Residues: CSVGPTGGTNEKLFF.

This clonotype was seen many times. The genes are TRBV11-2 and TRBJ1-1; D uncertain. Looked up from germline, CDR1 is SGHAT and CDR2 is FQNNGV. Between the trimmed V and J ends, which lost 4 bases and 1 base, there was a span of 13 bases. This CDR3 has 15 residues. The CDR3 sequence is CASSSRTQKNTEAFF. The CDR3 bases are TGTGCCAGCAGCTCACGCACCCAGAAGAACACTGAAGCTTTCTTT. Filled out from reference TRBV11-2 and TRBJ1-1, the complete variable domain reads EAGVAQSPRYKIIEKRQSVAFWCNPISGHATLYWYQQILGQGPKLLIQFQNNGVVDDSQLPKDRFSAERLKGVDSTLKIQPAKLEDSAVYLCASSSRTQKNTEAFFGQGTRLTVV.

The chain recombines TRBV15 with TRBJ1-5, with 7 positions matching TRBD1. This CDR3 has 18 residues. J lost 2 bases, V lost 3 bases, and 13 bases had no gene match. The germline CDR1 and CDR2 sequences are LNHNV and YYDKDF (reference sequence). The CDR3, as DNA: TGTGCCACCAGCAGCCGGGCATCTACAGGGGTGGGCAATCAGCCCCAGCATTTT. Translating gives CATSSRASTGVGNQPQHF.